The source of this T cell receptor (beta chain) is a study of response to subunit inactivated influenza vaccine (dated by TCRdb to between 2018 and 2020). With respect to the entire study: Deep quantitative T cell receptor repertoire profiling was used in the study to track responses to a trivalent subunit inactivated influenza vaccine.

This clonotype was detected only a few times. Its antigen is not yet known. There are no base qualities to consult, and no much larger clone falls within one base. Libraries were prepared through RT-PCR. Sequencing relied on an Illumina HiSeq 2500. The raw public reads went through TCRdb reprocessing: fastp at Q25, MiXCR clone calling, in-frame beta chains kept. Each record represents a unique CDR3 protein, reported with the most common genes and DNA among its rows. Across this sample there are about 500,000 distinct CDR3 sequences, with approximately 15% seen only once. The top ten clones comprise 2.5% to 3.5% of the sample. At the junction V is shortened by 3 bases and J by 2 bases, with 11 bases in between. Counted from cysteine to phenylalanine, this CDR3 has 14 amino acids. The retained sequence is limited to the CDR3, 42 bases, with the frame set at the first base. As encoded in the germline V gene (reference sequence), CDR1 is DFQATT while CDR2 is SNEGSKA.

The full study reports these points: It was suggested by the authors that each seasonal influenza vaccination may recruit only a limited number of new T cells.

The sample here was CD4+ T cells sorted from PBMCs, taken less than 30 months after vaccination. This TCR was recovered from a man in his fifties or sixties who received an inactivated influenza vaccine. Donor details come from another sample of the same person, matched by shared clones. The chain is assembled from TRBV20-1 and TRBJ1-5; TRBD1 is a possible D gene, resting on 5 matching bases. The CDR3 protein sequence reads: CSASREYGNQPQHF. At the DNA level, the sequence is TGCAGTGCTAGCAGGGAATACGGCAATCAGCCCCAGCATTTT.